This T cell receptor beta chain derives from a study of blood T cells in healthy people across ages. There were healthy Caucasian individuals from Russia, aged about 6 to 95, serving as donors. Primers used in a second PCR of about 7 to 12 cycles were a sample-barcoded 5' primer and a J-beta primer mix. TCRdb re-derived calls from the 5' RACE reads in MiXCR, one entry per CDR3 protein. Counted here are more than 800,000 distinct CDR3 sequences, 25% to 35% occurring once; the ten biggest clones make up approximately 15%. The germline V and J ends were trimmed by 2 bases and 5 bases, with 11 bases remaining between them. CDR3 size: 14 residues. CDR1 is SGHTA, CDR2 FQGNSA, per germline.

The sample taken for sequencing was blood. The rearrangement uses TRBV7-2 and TRBJ2-3; maybe TRBD2 (6 bases). The sequence was obtained from an elderly woman in good health. The CDR3 bases are TGTGCCAGCAGCTTAAACAACGGGGGAGATACGCAGTATTTT. Protein: CASSLNNGGDTQYF.